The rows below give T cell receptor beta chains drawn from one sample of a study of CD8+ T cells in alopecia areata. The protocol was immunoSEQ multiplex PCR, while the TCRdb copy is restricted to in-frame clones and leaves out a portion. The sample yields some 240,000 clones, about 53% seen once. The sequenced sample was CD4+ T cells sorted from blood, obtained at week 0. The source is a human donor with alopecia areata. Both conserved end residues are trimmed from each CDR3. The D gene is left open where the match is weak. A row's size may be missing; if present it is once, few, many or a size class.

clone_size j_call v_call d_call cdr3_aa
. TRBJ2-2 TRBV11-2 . ASSLEEHVNTGELF
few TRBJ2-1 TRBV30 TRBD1 ACGQGSDNEQF
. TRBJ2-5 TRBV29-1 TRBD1 SVDPRQGAETQY
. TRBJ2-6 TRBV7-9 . ASRVGQFPSGANVLT
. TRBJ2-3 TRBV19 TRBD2 ASSMGSGGSTDTQY
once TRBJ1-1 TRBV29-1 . SVGVGAANTEAF
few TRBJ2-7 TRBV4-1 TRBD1 ASSPPGQGYEQY
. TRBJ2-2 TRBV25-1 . ASRRQDRLAGELF
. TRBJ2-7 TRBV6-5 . ASSRTVSYEQY
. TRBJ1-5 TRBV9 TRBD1 ASSVQGAPSQPQH
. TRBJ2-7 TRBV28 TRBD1 ASSSGDRAYEQY
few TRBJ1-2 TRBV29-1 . SVEVQGYGYT
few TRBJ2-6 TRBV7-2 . ASKGGPPNVLT
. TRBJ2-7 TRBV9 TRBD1 ASSASSTGRNEQY
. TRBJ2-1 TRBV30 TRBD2 AWSPFIGGGHNEQF
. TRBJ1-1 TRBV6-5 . ASSQQRGLFTEAF
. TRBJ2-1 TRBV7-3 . ASSLTGGTEQF
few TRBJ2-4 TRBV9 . ASSVAFRGAKNIQY
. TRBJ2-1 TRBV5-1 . ASSSGTSYNEQF
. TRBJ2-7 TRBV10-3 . AISERWGNEQY
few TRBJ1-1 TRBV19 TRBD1 ASGDRVKGNTEAF
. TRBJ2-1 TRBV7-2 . ASSPPLGVDYNEQF
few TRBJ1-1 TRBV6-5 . ASSYSGGATDTEAF
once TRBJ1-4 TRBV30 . ACIKGGENEKLF
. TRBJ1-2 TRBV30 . AWSVPAYGGYT
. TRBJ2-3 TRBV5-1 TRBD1 ASSLGPQGATDTQY
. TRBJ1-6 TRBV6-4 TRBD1 ASSVDRESPLH
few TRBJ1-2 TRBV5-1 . ASSLQGSNGYT
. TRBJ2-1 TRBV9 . ASADRDISYNEQF